Listed here are 25 T cell receptor beta chains from one sample, sequenced in a study of OX40 agonist ivuxolimab in advanced cancers. The assay was immunoSEQ multiplex PCR, and TCRdb's table has in-frame clones only and misses some. The table includes 75,000 to 95,000 clones, about 91% detected once. The material was CD4+ or CD8+ T cells sorted from blood, obtained in a trial of the OX40 agonist ivuxolimab. The receptors come from an adult with an advanced solid tumor such as melanoma, head and neck, liver or kidney cancer.

This chain connects TRBV14 to TRBJ2-7; TRBD2 agrees at 7 bases. The CDR3 length is 14 residues. After removal of 1 base from V and 1 base from J, the junction contained 1 base not matched to a gene. Germline V lookup: CDR1 SGHDN, CDR2 FVKESK. This CDR3 reads CASSQVGGSYEQYF. CDR3 in DNA: TGTGCCAGCAGCCAAGTCGGGGGGTCCTACGAGCAGTACTTC.

The chain carries TRBV5-1 and TRBJ2-5; D call uncertain. The CDR3 runs to 17 residues. Germline CDR1 and CDR2: SGHRS and YFSETQ. Trimming removed 0 bases from V and 7 bases from J, with 22 bases in between. CDR3 protein: CASSLAPGLSPRGTQYF. DNA of the CDR3: TGCGCCAGCAGCTTGGCCCCCGGGCTATCCCCCAGAGGGACCCAGTACTTC.

This clone was seen only a few times. The J gene is TRBJ1-5, the V gene TRBV18; 7 bases are a match to TRBD1. In germline, CDR1 is KGHSH, CDR2 LQKENI. V lost 3 bases to trimming and J lost 0 bases; unmatched junction nucleotides: 2. CDR3 length equals 15 residues. The chain's CDR3 is CASSPRGLSNQPQHF. The CDR3 DNA reads TGTGCCAGCTCACCGAGGGGGCTTAGCAATCAGCCCCAGCATTTT.

The chain is built from TRBV5-1 and TRBJ1-4; maybe TRBD1 (6 bases). This CDR3 region has 14 residues. The V end lost 4 bases, the J end lost 4 bases, and 11 bases lay between the germline ends. Germline V gives CDR1 SGHRS, CDR2 YFSETQ. The CDR3 region is CASSQTGSNEKLFF. The CDR3 region has the DNA TGCGCCAGCAGCCAGACAGGAAGTAATGAAAAACTGTTTTTT. Complete variable domain (other parts from reference TRBV5-1 and TRBJ1-4): KAGVTQTPRYLIKTRGQQVTLSCSPISGHRSVSWYQQTPGQGLQFLFEYFSETQRNKGNFPGRFSGRQFSNSRSEMNVSTLELGDSALYLCASSQTGSNEKLFFGSGTQLSVL.

The CDR3 sequence: CASSFLAGNEQFF. CDR3 coding DNA: TGTGCCAGTAGTTTCCTAGCGGGCAATGAGCAGTTCTTC. This chain joins TRBV19 and TRBJ2-1; 8 bases map to TRBD2. Trimming at V came to 5 bases and at J to 6 bases, leaving 3 bases not matched to a gene. Germline CDR1 and CDR2: LNHDA and SQIVND (reference sequence). The CDR3 has 13 amino acids.

The chain carries TRBV6-9 and TRBJ2-7, with 8 bases lining up with TRBD2. There are 14 residues in the CDR3. V was pared by 6 bases and J by 6 bases, with 10 bases of the junction left unmatched. CDR1 and CDR2 (germline): MNHGY, SVAAGI. CDR3 in amino acids: CASSPAGAYREQYF. CDR3 nucleotide sequence: TGTGCCAGCAGCCCAGCGGGAGCCTATCGCGAGCAGTACTTC.

This sequence joins TRBV6-5 and TRBJ2-7; D is unresolved. The germline V and J ends were trimmed by 8 bases and 1 base, with 15 bases remaining between them. CDR3 size: 14 residues. From germline, CDR1 is MNHEY and CDR2 SVGAGI. Here the CDR3 reads CASSWSRKSYEQYF. The CDR3 region has the DNA TGTGCCAGCTCCTGGTCACGGAAATCCTACGAGCAGTACTTC.

The genes are TRBV7-2 and TRBJ1-3, with D perhaps TRBD1 (6 bases). Trimming took 5 bases from V and 12 from J, leaving 14 bases between them. CDR3 length equals 12 residues. Germline loops: CDR1 SGHTA, CDR2 FQGNSA. The CDR3 here is CASSRGGGHIYF. The CDR3 DNA follows: TGTGCCAGCAGCCGAGGGGGAGGTCACATATATTTT.

V gene TRBV6-5 combines with J gene TRBJ1-3; no firm D call. The germline gives CDR1 MNHEY, CDR2 SVGAGI. This CDR3 is 15 amino acids long. Trimming shortened V by 7 bases and J by 3 bases, and 16 bases separated the two germline ends. The CDR3 loop reads CASTLGSSFGNTIYF. CDR3 nucleotides: TGTGCCAGCACCCTGGGGAGTTCTTTTGGAAACACCATATATTTT.

This chain joins TRBV4-1 and TRBJ2-7, with 8 bases identical to TRBD1. The CDR3 has 15 residues. The V segment lost 0 bases and the J segment 4 bases; nucleotides outside the gene matches: 5. Germline-derived CDR1 and CDR2 are MGHRA and YSYEKL. The CDR3 here is CASSQEGRGLYEQYF. DNA for the CDR3: TGCGCCAGCAGCCAAGAAGGCAGGGGGCTGTACGAGCAGTACTTC.

J is TRBJ2-1 and V is TRBV30, with 10 positions matching TRBD2. Per the germline V gene, CDR1 is GTSNPN and CDR2 is SVGIG (reference sequence). The CDR3 is 16 amino acids. Trimming at V came to 4 bases and at J to 4 bases, leaving 10 bases not matched to a gene. Written as DNA, the CDR3 is TGTGCCTGGACCCACAAACTAGCGGGGAGGTACAATGAGCAGTTCTTC. Translation: CAWTHKLAGRYNEQFF.

The chain recombines TRBV5-3 with TRBJ2-7, with D possibly being TRBD2 (7 bases). TRBV5-3 is assigned to the ORF class and has an uncertain function. Trimming shortened V by 3 bases and J by 6 bases, and 10 bases separated the two germline ends. The CDR3 spans 12 residues. Here the CDR3 DNA reads TGTGCCAGAAGCTACAGGGAGGGCGAGCAGTACTTC. It yields the protein CARSYREGEQYF.

V and J are TRBV5-2 and TRBJ1-3; the table's D call of TRBD1 was not tested on the DNA. TRBV5-2 is labeled a pseudogene. CDR3 length: 16 residues. CDR3 coding DNA: TGCGCCAGCAGCCAAACAGGACAGGGGACTGGAAACACCATATATTTT. Encoded protein: CASSQTGQGTGNTIYF.

V usage is TRBV6-1 and J usage is TRBJ1-6; TRBD1 agrees at 8 bases. The CDR3 runs to 15 residues. The germline V gene has CDR1 MNHNS and CDR2 SASEGT. Losses at the gene ends were 6 bases for V and 5 bases for J; bases not matched to a gene: 6. This CDR3 is CASRQPTGDNSPLHF. As DNA, the CDR3 is TGTGCCAGCAGGCAACCGACAGGGGATAATTCACCCCTCCACTTT.

The chain joins TRBV14 to TRBJ1-2, with TRBD1 identical over 8 bases. V was clipped by 4 bases and J by 8 bases; unmatched bases: 12. The CDR3 spans 15 residues. Germline values: CDR1 SGHDN, CDR2 FVKESK. DNA for the CDR3: TGTGCCAGCAGCCGCGGACAGGGAATCCCCGGAGGCTACACCTTC. It translates to CASSRGQGIPGGYTF.

The chain is built from TRBV11-2 and TRBJ1-1; TRBD1 might be the D (5 bases). Germline V gene lookup returns CDR1 SGHAT and CDR2 FQNNGV. V lost 0 bases to trimming and J lost 3 bases, with 14 bases between them. The CDR3 extends over 16 amino acids. The chain's CDR3 is CASSLETATGDTEAFF. CDR3 DNA: TGTGCCAGCAGCTTAGAGACAGCCACCGGAGACACTGAAGCTTTCTTT.

This chain joins TRBV7-9 and TRBJ2-3; unclear D gene. V was pared by 4 bases and J by 6 bases, with 11 bases between. Germline V gene lookup returns CDR1 SEHNR and CDR2 FQNEAQ (reference sequence). The CDR3 is 13 amino acids. The DNA of the CDR3 is TGTGCCAGCAGCTCCACTACTCCGGATACGCAGTATTTT. Protein: CASSSTTPDTQYF. The whole variable domain, remainder taken from reference TRBV7-9 and TRBJ2-3, is DTGVSQNPRHKITKRGQNVTFRCDPISEHNRLYWYRQTLGQGPEFLTYFQNEAQLEKSRLLSDRFSAERPKGSFSTLEIQRTEQGDSAMYLCASSSTTPDTQYFGPGTRLTVL.

The chain has TRBV30 and TRBJ1-5; a possible D gene is TRBD1 (5 bases). Germline CDR1 reads GTSNPN; CDR2 reads SVGIG (reference sequence). The V end was cut by 3 bases, the J end by 9 bases, with 24 bases between. The CDR3 is 16 residues long. The CDR3 spells CAWRDQGHPNGWPQHF. The DNA for the CDR3 is TGTGCCTGGAGAGATCAGGGTCACCCCAACGGTTGGCCCCAGCATTTT.

The chain carries TRBV30 and TRBJ1-3; 7 bases match TRBD1. The J segment lost 8 bases and the V segment lost 3 bases, leaving 13 bases of the junction unmatched. Germline V lookup: CDR1 GTSNPN, CDR2 SVGIG (reference sequence). This CDR3 region has 15 residues. The CDR3, as DNA: TGTGCCTGGAGCAGACCGGACAGGAAACAAGACACCATATATTTT. This codes for CAWSRPDRKQDTIYF.

V is TRBV4-1 and J is TRBJ2-3; 8 bases are shared with TRBD2. With V trimmed by 4 bases and J by 4 bases, 7 bases remained unmatched. The V gene's germline CDR1 is MGHRA and CDR2 YSYEKL. The CDR3 spans 15 residues. CDR3 region: CASSLLAGTADTQYF. The DNA of the CDR3 is TGCGCCAGCAGCCTCTTAGCGGGGACGGCAGATACGCAGTATTTT.

This clone has more than one count but fewer than ten. The chain uses TRBV25-1 and TRBJ2-2, with no clear D. The germline CDR1 and CDR2 sequences are MGHDK and SYGVNS. The CDR3 totals 13 residues. V lost 3 bases, J lost 8 bases, and 10 bases lay in between. The CDR3 bases are TGTGCCAGCAGTGACAGGATCCAAGGGGAGCTGTTTTTT. This codes for CASSDRIQGELFF.

The rearrangement uses TRBV2 and TRBJ2-1; possible D gene TRBD2, 6 bases. The CDR3 has 13 amino acids. Looked up from germline, CDR1 is SNHLY and CDR2 is FYNNEI. This chain's CDR3 is CVGSGGLYNEQFF. The CDR3 DNA sequence: TGTGTCGGGAGTGGCGGGCTCTACAATGAGCAGTTCTTC.

This chain uses TRBV19 with TRBJ2-2; 11 nucleotides match TRBD2. The CDR3 has 17 amino acids. J lost 7 bases, V lost 10 bases, and 17 bases had no gene match. In germline, CDR1 is LNHDA, CDR2 SQIVND (reference sequence). CDR3 amino acids: CATTKILLAGVIGELFF. The CDR3 DNA sequence: TGTGCCACTACCAAGATACTACTAGCGGGAGTTATCGGGGAGCTGTTTTTT. Drawing the rest from reference TRBV19 and TRBJ2-2, the complete variable domain is DGGITQSPKYLFRKEGQNVTLSCEQNLNHDAMYWYRQDPGQGLRLIYYSQIVNDFQKGDIAEGYSVSREKKESFPLTVTSAQKNPTAFYLCATTKILLAGVIGELFFGEGSRLTVL.

This clone was counted once. The rearrangement uses TRBV6-5 and TRBJ1-1; maybe TRBD1 (5 bases). V was trimmed by 9 bases and J by 5 bases, leaving 13 bases between them. The CDR3 length is 12 residues. The germline V gene has CDR1 MNHEY and CDR2 SVGAGI. CDR3 in amino acids: CASFRGNTEAFF. The DNA of the CDR3 is TGTGCCAGTTTTCGGGGGAATACTGAAGCTTTCTTT.

This clone was seen once. This chain connects TRBV10-3 to TRBJ1-2; a possible D gene is TRBD1 (5 bases). Trimming took off 3 bases at V and 0 bases at J, with 8 bases between the two ends. Germline lookup yields CDR1 ENHRY and CDR2 SYGVKD. The CDR3 totals 14 residues. The CDR3 sequence is CAISDPTANYGYTF. For the CDR3, the DNA is TGTGCCATCAGTGACCCGACAGCTAACTATGGCTACACCTTC.